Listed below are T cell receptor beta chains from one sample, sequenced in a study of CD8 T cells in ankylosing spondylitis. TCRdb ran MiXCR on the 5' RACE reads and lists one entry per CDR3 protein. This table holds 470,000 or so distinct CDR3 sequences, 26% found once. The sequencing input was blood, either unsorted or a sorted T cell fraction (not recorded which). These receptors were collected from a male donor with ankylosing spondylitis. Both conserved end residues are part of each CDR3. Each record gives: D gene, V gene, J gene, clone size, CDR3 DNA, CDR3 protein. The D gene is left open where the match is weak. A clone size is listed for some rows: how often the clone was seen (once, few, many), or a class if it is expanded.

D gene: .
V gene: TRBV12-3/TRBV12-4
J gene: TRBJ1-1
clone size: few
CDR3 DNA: TGTGCCAGCAGTTGGGCAGGGTTCGGTGAAGCTTTCTTT
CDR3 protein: CASSWAGFGEAFF

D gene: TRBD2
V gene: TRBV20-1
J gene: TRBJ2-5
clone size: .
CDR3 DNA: TGCAGTGCTAGGACTAGCGGGGAGACCCAGTACTTC
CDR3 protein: CSARTSGETQYF

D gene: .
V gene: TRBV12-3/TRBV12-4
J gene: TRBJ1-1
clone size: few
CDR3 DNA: TGTGCCAGCAGCCGAAGCGGGGGGTCTGAAGCTTTCTTT
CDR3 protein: CASSRSGGSEAFF

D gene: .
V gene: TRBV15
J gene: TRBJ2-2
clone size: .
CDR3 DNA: TGTGCCACCAGCAGAGACTCCGGATCCTTGGGCACCGGGGAGCTGTTTTTT
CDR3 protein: CATSRDSGSLGTGELFF

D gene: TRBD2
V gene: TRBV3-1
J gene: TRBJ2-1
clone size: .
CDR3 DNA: TGTGCCAGCAGCCAAGATCGGCTAGCGGGGGGGGAGCAGTTCTTC
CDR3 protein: CASSQDRLAGGEQFF

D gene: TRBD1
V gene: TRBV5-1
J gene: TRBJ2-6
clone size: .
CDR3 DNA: TGCGCCAGCAGTCAGGGGGCCTCTGGGGCCAACGTCCTGACTTTC
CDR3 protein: CASSQGASGANVLTF

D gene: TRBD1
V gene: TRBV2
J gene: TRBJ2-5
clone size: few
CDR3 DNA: TGTGCCAGCACGAACAGGGGGCGAGAGACCCAGTACTTC
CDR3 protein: CASTNRGRETQYF

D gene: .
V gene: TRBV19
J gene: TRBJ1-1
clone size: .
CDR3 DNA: TGTGCCAGTACCTCACGGCTGAACACTGAAGCTTTCTTT
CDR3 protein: CASTSRLNTEAFF

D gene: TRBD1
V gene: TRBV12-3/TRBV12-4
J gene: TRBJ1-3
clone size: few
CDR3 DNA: TGTGCCAGCAGTTTCGGGACAGGGCCCATATATTTT
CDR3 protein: CASSFGTGPIYF

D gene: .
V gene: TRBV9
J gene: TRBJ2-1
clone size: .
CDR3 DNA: TGTGCCAGCAGCGTAGGGGTCAGCAATGAGCAGTTCTTC
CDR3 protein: CASSVGVSNEQFF

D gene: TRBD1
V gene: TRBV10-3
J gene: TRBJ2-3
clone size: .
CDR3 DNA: TGTGCCATCAGTGCCCCGACAGGGGTGGGAGATACGCAGTATTTT
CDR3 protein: CAISAPTGVGDTQYF

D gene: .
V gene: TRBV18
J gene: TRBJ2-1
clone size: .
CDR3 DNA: TGTGCCAGCTCACCAGGGGGGTATTACAATGAGCAGTTCTTC
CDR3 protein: CASSPGGYYNEQFF

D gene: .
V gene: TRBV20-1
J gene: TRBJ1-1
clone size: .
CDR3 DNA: TGCAGTGCTAGAGATAGGAGGACACTGAACACTGAAGCTTTCTTT
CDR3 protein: CSARDRRTLNTEAFF

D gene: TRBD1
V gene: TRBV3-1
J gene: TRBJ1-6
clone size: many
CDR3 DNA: TGTGCCAGCAGCGGGACAGGGAGAAATTCACCCCTCCACTTT
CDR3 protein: CASSGTGRNSPLHF

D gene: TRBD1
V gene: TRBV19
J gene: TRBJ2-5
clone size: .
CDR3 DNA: TGTGCCAGTAGTTTAAAACAGGGGTACCAAGAGACCCAGTACTTC
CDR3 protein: CASSLKQGYQETQYF

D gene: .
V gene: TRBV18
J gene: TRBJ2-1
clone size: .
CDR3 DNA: TGTGCCAGCTCCCCGTTAAGCTCCTACAATGAGCAGTTCTTC
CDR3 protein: CASSPLSSYNEQFF

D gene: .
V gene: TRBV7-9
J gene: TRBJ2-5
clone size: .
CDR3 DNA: TGTGCCAGCAGCTTTGCTGCACAAGAGACCCAGTACTTC
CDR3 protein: CASSFAAQETQYF

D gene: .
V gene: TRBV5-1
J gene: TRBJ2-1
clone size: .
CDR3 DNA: TGCGCCAGCAGTTCCCCCCATCCGAGCTACAATGAGCAGTTCTTC
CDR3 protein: CASSSPHPSYNEQFF

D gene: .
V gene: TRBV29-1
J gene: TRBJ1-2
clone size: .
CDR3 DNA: TGCAGCGGCACACAGGGAATAGGGAACTATGGCTACACCTTC
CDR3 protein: CSGTQGIGNYGYTF

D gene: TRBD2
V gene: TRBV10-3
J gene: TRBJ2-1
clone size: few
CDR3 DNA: TGTGCCATCAGTGAGCCCGGATTTAGCGGGGAGTCCTACAATGAGCAGTTCTTC
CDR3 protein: CAISEPGFSGESYNEQFF

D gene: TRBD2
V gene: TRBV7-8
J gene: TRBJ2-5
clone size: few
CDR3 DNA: TGTGCCAGCAGCTTATCCGGGACTAGAGTTGAGACCCAGTACTTC
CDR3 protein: CASSLSGTRVETQYF

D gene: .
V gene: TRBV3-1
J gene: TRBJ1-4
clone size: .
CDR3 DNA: TGTGCCAGCAGCCAGTATGGCCAGGGTGATGAAAAACTGTTTTTT
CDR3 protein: CASSQYGQGDEKLFF

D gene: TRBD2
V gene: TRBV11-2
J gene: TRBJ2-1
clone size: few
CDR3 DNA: TGTGCCAGCAGCTTGGGACTAGCGGGAGTTTTAAAGCAGTTCTTC
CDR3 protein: CASSLGLAGVLKQFF

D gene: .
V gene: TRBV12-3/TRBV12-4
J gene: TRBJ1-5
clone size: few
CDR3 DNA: TGTGCCAGCAAGGGTTTTTACAATCAGCCCCAGCATTTT
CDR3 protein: CASKGFYNQPQHF

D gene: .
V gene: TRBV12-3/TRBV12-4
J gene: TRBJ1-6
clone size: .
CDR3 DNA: TGTGCCAGCAGCCAAGGGGTAGGGAATAATTCACCCCTCCACTTT
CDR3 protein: CASSQGVGNNSPLHF

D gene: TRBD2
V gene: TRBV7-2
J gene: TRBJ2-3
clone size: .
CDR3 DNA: TGTGCCAGCAGCTTAAAGGCGGGAGGGGGTGGAGATACGCAGTATTTT
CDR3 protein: CASSLKAGGGGDTQYF

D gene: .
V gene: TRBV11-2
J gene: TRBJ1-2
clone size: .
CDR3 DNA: TGTGCCAGCAGCATCAGATCTGGGGCAGGCGGGGGCTATGGCTACACCTTC
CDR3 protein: CASSIRSGAGGGYGYTF

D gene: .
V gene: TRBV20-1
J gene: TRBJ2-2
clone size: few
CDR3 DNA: TGCAGTGCTGAGGACATAACGAACACCGGGGAGCTGTTTTTT
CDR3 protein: CSAEDITNTGELFF

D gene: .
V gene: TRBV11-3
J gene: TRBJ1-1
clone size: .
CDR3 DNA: TGTGCCAGCAGCTTCCCAGGGAGTAGGACTGAAGCTTTCTTT
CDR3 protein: CASSFPGSRTEAFF

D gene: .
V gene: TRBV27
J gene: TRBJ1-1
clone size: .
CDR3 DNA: TGTGCCAGCAGTCCCTATGAGGGGGCTGAAGCTTTCTTT
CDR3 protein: CASSPYEGAEAFF

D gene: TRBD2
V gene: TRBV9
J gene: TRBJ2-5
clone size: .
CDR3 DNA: TGTGCCAGCAGCGCGACGGCGGGAGGGCCTCAGACCCAGTACTTC
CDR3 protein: CASSATAGGPQTQYF

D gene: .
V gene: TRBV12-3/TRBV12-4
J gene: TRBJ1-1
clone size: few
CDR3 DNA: TGTGCCAGCAGTCGGACCGGTGAGGCTTTCTTT
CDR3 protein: CASSRTGEAFF

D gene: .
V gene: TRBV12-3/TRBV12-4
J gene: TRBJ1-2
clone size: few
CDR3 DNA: TGTGCCAGCAGTTTAGCCCTCCGCTACACCTTC
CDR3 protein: CASSLALRYTF

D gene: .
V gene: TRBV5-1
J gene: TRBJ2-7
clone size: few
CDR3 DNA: TGCGCCAGCAGCTTCACTGCCTCTGGGGAGCAGTACTTC
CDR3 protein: CASSFTASGEQYF

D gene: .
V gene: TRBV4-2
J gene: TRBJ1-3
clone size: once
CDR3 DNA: TGTGCCAGCAGCCAAGATTCGGCGAGCTCTGGAAACACCATATATTTT
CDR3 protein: CASSQDSASSGNTIYF

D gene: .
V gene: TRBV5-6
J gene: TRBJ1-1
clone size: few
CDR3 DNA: TGTGCCAGCGGGCGACGGGGCTACGACACTGAAGCTTTCTTT
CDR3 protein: CASGRRGYDTEAFF

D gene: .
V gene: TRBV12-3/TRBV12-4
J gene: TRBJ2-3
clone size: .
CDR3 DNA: TGTGCCAGCAGTTTACTTTTAGGAGGTCGCACAGATACGCAGTATTTT
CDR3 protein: CASSLLLGGRTDTQYF

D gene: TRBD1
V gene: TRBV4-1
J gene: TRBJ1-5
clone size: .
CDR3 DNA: TGCGCCAGCAGCCAGACCATGGGACAGCTAGTTACGCCCCAGCATTTT
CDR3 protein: CASSQTMGQLVTPQHF

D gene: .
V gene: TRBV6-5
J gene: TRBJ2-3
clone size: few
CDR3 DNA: TGTGCCAGCAGTATCGACAGGAACACAGATACGCAGTATTTT
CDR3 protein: CASSIDRNTDTQYF